A selection of T cell receptor beta chains follows, all from one sample in a study of cytomegalovirus exposure and HLA in healthy donors. Sequenced by immunoSEQ multiplex PCR; TCRdb stores in-frame clones only, minus some. Of about 80,000 clones listed, under 80% are singletons. The source material was PBMCs. These receptors were obtained from a human donor in good health. CDR3s include the opening cysteine and the closing phenylalanine or tryptophan. Fields, in order: V gene, D gene, clone size, J gene, CDR3 DNA, CDR3 protein. A D gene is named only where the DNA matches it firmly. For some rows the clone size is stated as once, few or many, or as a class when expanded; others skip it.

>TRBV5-1|TRBD2|.|TRBJ2-7
TGCGCCAGCAGCTTGGTAGCGGGTAACTACGAGCAGTACTTC
CASSLVAGNYEQYF
>TRBV11-2|TRBD2|.|TRBJ2-5
TGTGCCAGCAGCCAAGTAGCGGGGCTCCAAGAGACCCAGTACTTC
CASSQVAGLQETQYF
>TRBV21-1|.|.|TRBJ2-1
TGTGCCAGCAGCATGGGCCAGCCTTCCAATGAGCAGTTCTTC
CASSMGQPSNEQFF
>TRBV7-8|TRBD1|.|TRBJ1-4
TGTGCCAGCAGCTTAGATGGACAGGTGGGGGAAAAACTGTTTTTT
CASSLDGQVGEKLFF
>TRBV4-2|TRBD2|.|TRBJ2-3
TGTGCCAGCAGCCAAGGGACTAGCGGGGGGGCAGATACGCAGTATTTT
CASSQGTSGGADTQYF
>TRBV10-3|.|.|TRBJ2-1
TGTGCCATCAGTGAGTCTACAGGTCTCCTTCGTGGTGAGCAGTTCTTC
CAISESTGLLRGEQFF
>TRBV11-2|TRBD1|.|TRBJ1-2
TGTGCCAGCAGCTTCACAGGGGGAGGTGGCTACACCTTC
CASSFTGGGGYTF
>TRBV6-5|.|.|TRBJ1-2
TGTGCCAGCAGAGCAGACGGGAGCTATGGCTACACCTTC
CASRADGSYGYTF
>TRBV27|TRBD2|many|TRBJ2-1
TGTGCCAGCAGTTTGGGGGGGAATGAGCAGTTCTTC
CASSLGGNEQFF
>TRBV15|.|few|TRBJ2-6
TGTGCCACCAGCAGCGGACAGACCTCTGGGGCCAACGTCCTGACTTTC
CATSSGQTSGANVLTF
>TRBV19|.|.|TRBJ1-1
TGTGCCAGTAGAGCACAGGGAGTTTACACTGAAGCTTTCTTT
CASRAQGVYTEAFF
>TRBV4-1|.|.|TRBJ1-2
TGCGCCAGCAGCCATCTAAACTATGGCTACCCCTTC
CASSHLNYGYPF
>TRBV19|TRBD2|.|TRBJ2-5
TGTGCCAGTGGCCCCGGACTAGCGGGGGCCGGGGAGACCCAGTACTTC
CASGPGLAGAGETQYF
>TRBV19|.|.|TRBJ1-1
TGTGCCAGTAGTATCTTAGGCGGGGAGATCACTGAAGCTTTCTTT
CASSILGGEITEAFF
>TRBV30|.|.|TRBJ1-4
TGTGCCTGGAATAGAGGGTCTGGTGAAAAACTGTTTTTT
CAWNRGSGEKLFF
>TRBV6-5|.|.|TRBJ2-7
TGTGCCAGCAGTTACTCGTGGGGAGGATACGAGCAGTACTTC
CASSYSWGGYEQYF
>TRBV27|.|few|TRBJ2-1
TGTGCCAGCAGTTTCTCGGGGGGCGATGAGCAGTTCTTC
CASSFSGGDEQFF
>TRBV7-9|TRBD2|.|TRBJ2-5
TGTGCCAGCAGCCGGACCGGGACTAGACAAGAGACCCAGTACTTC
CASSRTGTRQETQYF
>TRBV7-2|.|.|TRBJ2-7
TGTGCCAGCAGCTTATATATCGAGCAGTACTTC
CASSLYIEQYF
>TRBV15|TRBD1|.|TRBJ1-6
TGTGCCACCAGCGGTCGACAGGGGAAGGATTCACCCCTCCACTTT
CATSGRQGKDSPLHF
>TRBV18|.|.|TRBJ2-1
TGTGCCAGCTCACCATCATCAGGGGCGGGCAATGAGCAGTTCTTC
CASSPSSGAGNEQFF
>TRBV25-1|.|.|TRBJ2-7
TGTGCCAGCAGTGCCCCGGGGGACCTTCCCTACGAGCAGTACTTC
CASSAPGDLPYEQYF
>TRBV19|.|.|TRBJ1-5
TGTGCCAGTAGCAGGGACACCCGGGGCAATCAGCCCCAGAATTTT
CASSRDTRGNQPQNF
>TRBV2|.|.|TRBJ2-2
TGTGCCAGCAGTCAGACCGGGGAGCTGTTTTTT
CASSQTGELFF
>TRBV6-5|.|.|TRBJ2-7
TGTGCCACAAGCCGCCAGGGGAAGTCCTACGAGCAGTACTTC
CATSRQGKSYEQYF
>TRBV6-4|.|.|TRBJ2-2
TGTGCCAGCAGTGACAGGGAGACCGGGGAGCTGTTTTTT
CASSDRETGELFF
>TRBV7-2|TRBD1|.|TRBJ1-4
TGTGCCAGCAGCTTCCGGGACAGGGATCCCCAACTGTTTTTT
CASSFRDRDPQLFF
>TRBV6-1|.|.|TRBJ1-3
TGTGCCAGCAGTGGAAGACAAGGAAACACCATATATTTT
CASSGRQGNTIYF
>TRBV5-1|.|few|TRBJ1-1
TGCGCCAGCAGCCACGCGGCGGAGGTAGGGACTGAAGCTTTCTTT
CASSHAAEVGTEAFF
>TRBV19|.|.|TRBJ1-1
TGTGCCAGTATTCCTTTCGGGGCTAGCGCTGAAGCTTTCTTT
CASIPFGASAEAFF
>TRBV4-1|.|once|TRBJ1-2
TGCGCCAGCAGCCAGGCCGGGTTTGAGAACTATGGCTACACCTTC
CASSQAGFENYGYTF
>TRBV2|.|.|TRBJ1-6
TGTGCCAGCAGTTCCGAAACCAGGGGTAATTCACCCCTCCACTTT
CASSSETRGNSPLHF
>TRBV4-1|.|few|TRBJ1-1
TGCGCCAGCAGCCGCCAGGGAGAAGCTTTCTTT
CASSRQGEAFF